The 25 T cell receptor beta chains given below trace back to one sample, sequenced in a study of patients and donors after allogeneic stem cell transplantation. MiXCR, applied by TCRdb to the RT-PCR reads, yields one record per CDR3 protein. The table includes roughly 180,000 distinct CDR3 sequences, around two fifths detected once. The sample was blood, either unsorted or a sorted T cell fraction (not recorded which). The receptors stem from a human donor who was either an allogeneic HSCT recipient or a stem cell or donor lymphocyte infusion donor (not recorded which). It is not recorded whose cells these are; they may come from a transplant donor.

In this sample, this clonotype turned up a few times. The chain has TRBV12-3 or TRBV12-4 and TRBJ2-3; the match to TRBD1 covers 8 bases. The CDR3 runs to 12 residues. Trimming cost V 5 bases and J 10 bases; bases outside gene matches: 5. The CDR3 DNA follows: TGTGCCAGCAGTCCCAGGGGGCTTTCGCAGTATTTT. This codes for CASSPRGLSQYF.

In this sample, this clonotype turned up many times. The chain carries TRBV12-3 or TRBV12-4 and TRBJ1-2; no firm D call. The CDR3 runs to 12 residues. Trimming stripped 6 bases from V and 2 bases from J, with 7 bases between. In nucleotides, the CDR3 is TGTGCCAGCAGAAACACAAACTATGGCTACACCTTC. It is translated as CASRNTNYGYTF.

The sample holds a few counts of this clonotype. The CDR3 protein is CASSVDPVPWDEQYF. For the CDR3, the DNA is TGTGCCAGCAGCGTGGACCCGGTACCCTGGGACGAGCAGTACTTC. V gene TRBV9 combines with J gene TRBJ2-7; no clear D gene. Germline loops: CDR1 SGDLS, CDR2 YYNGEE. There are 15 residues in the CDR3. V was trimmed by 2 bases and J by 5 bases, leaving 17 bases between them. Supplemented by reference TRBV9 and TRBJ2-7, the full variable domain reads DSGVTQTPKHLITATGQRVTLRCSPRSGDLSVYWYQQSLDQGLQFLIQYYNGEERAKGNILERFSAQQFPDLHSELNLSSLELGDSALYFCASSVDPVPWDEQYFGPGTRLTVT.

The chain carries TRBV14 and TRBJ2-3, with D uncertain. CDR3 size: 13 residues. Germline assignment: CDR1 SGHDN and CDR2 FVKESK. V was clipped by 5 bases and J by 0 bases, with 6 bases between them. CDR3 loop: CASSARSTDTQYF. Written as DNA, the CDR3 is TGTGCCAGCAGCGCTAGAAGCACAGATACGCAGTATTTT.

In its sample, this clonotype was seen a few times. CDR3 loop: CASSLTTGPRPLHF. The CDR3, as DNA: TGTGCCAGCAGTTTAACCACAGGACCCCGACCCCTCCACTTT. This chain joins TRBV27 and TRBJ1-6; D perhaps matches TRBD1 (5 bases). Germline loops: CDR1 MNHEY, CDR2 SMNVEV (reference sequence). CDR3 length: 14 residues. Trimming shortened V by 2 bases and J by 12 bases, and 14 bases separated the two germline ends.

The V call is TRBV21-1, the J call TRBJ2-2; the table calls TRBD1, which could not be checked here. TRBV21-1 is annotated as a pseudogene. This CDR3 has 16 residues. The DNA of the CDR3 is TGTGCCAGCAGCCCCACAGACAGGGAGCTTGCCGGGGAGCTGTTTTTT. Translation gives CASSPTDRELAGELFF.

The genes are TRBV21-1 and TRBJ2-7; the table's TRBD1 call for D was not verified on the DNA. TRBV21-1 is noted as a pseudogene. There are 15 residues in the CDR3. In DNA, the CDR3 is TGTGCCAGCAGCACTAGAGGGGACAGGCTGAACGAGCAGTACTTC. Encoded protein: CASSTRGDRLNEQYF.

This chain links TRBV15 with TRBJ2-6, with 11 bases lining up with TRBD2. The CDR3 consists of 16 residues. The V and J ends lost 5 bases and 2 bases, in that order; junction bases with no gene match: 2. Germline V gene lookup returns CDR1 LNHNV and CDR2 YYDKDF (reference sequence). CDR3 nucleotide sequence: TGTGCCACCAGCTTAGCGGGAGGGCCTGGGGCCAACGTCCTGACTTTC. Protein product: CATSLAGGPGANVLTF.

Concerning this clonotype: The junction does not match germline at one end; this may be a read error. The CDR3 sequence is CASRYLAGVDEQYF. CDR3 bases: TGTGCCAGCAGGTACTTAGCGGGAGTTGACGAGCAGTACTTC. This chain uses TRBV6-5 with TRBJ2-7; TRBD2 agrees at 9 bases. Looked up from germline, CDR1 is MNHEY and CDR2 is SVGAGI. The CDR3 has 14 residues.

The chain joins TRBV11-2 to TRBJ1-5; D is undetermined. CDR1 is SGHAT and CDR2 is FQNNGV in the germline V gene. V was pared by 0 bases and J by 2 bases, with 8 bases between. This CDR3 has 15 amino acids. The CDR3 DNA sequence: TGTGCCAGCAGCTTAGAGTTGGCAGGCAATCAGCCCCAGCATTTT. This encodes CASSLELAGNQPQHF.

This clonotype has a count of ten or more. V and J are TRBV12-3 or TRBV12-4 and TRBJ1-1; TRBD1 matches 10 bases. V was pared by 6 bases and J by 1 base, with 5 bases of the junction left unmatched. There are 15 residues in the CDR3. The CDR3 sequence is CASSLTGGRNTEAFF. CDR3 bases: TGTGCCAGCAGCTTGACAGGGGGCCGGAACACTGAAGCTTTCTTT.

In its sample, this clonotype was seen a few times. The CDR3, as DNA: TGTGCCAGCTTGGTAAAGATGAAGGCTTTCTTT. It codes for CASLVKMKAFF. The V call is TRBV11-2, the J call TRBJ1-1; D is ambiguous. The ends were cut back, 8 bases at V and 11 bases at J, with 15 bases in the middle. Germline V gives CDR1 SGHAT, CDR2 FQNNGV. The CDR3 consists of 11 residues.

This clonotype was observed a handful of times. J is TRBJ2-1 and V is TRBV12-3 or TRBV12-4; D not certain. The ends were cut back, 2 bases at V and 5 bases at J, with 4 bases in the middle. The CDR3 has 12 residues. The CDR3 sequence is CASSLLNNEQFF. The CDR3 DNA sequence: TGTGCCAGCAGTTTACTTAACAATGAGCAGTTCTTC.

The chain carries TRBV6-5 and TRBJ1-2; D remains ambiguous. V was trimmed by 0 bases and J by 6 bases, leaving 11 bases between them. The CDR3 contains 14 residues. Germline CDR1 reads MNHEY; CDR2 reads SVGAGI. For the CDR3, the DNA is TGTGCCAGCAGTTACTCAGCGGGGTTGGATGGCTACACCTTC. Amino acid sequence: CASSYSAGLDGYTF.

The table lists this clonotype with a few counts. The V and J genes are TRBV6-5 and TRBJ1-5, with D tentatively TRBD1 (6 bases). The V and J ends lost 0 bases and 4 bases respectively, with 7 bases between them. The CDR3 has 14 residues. Germline assignment: CDR1 MNHEY and CDR2 SVGAGI. The CDR3 is CASSYSGGNQPQHF. CDR3 nucleotides: TGTGCCAGCAGTTACTCAGGGGGGAATCAGCCCCAGCATTTT.

V gene TRBV6-2 or TRBV6-3 combines with J gene TRBJ2-1; D not resolved. The V and J ends lost 7 bases and 8 bases respectively, with 12 bases between them. CDR3 length equals 12 residues. Germline CDR1 MNHEY, CDR2 SVGEGT. The chain's CDR3 is CASTPGLHEQFF. The CDR3, as DNA: TGTGCCAGCACCCCTGGGTTACATGAGCAGTTCTTC.

The chain joins TRBV7-2 to TRBJ2-1; TRBD2 matches 10 bases. The CDR3 has 15 amino acids. V lost 2 bases and J lost 4; bases outside the gene matches: 2. CDR1 is SGHTA, CDR2 FQGNSA, per germline. The CDR3 nucleotides are TGTGCCAGCAGCTTAACTAGCGGGGTTTACAATGAGCAGTTCTTC. It is translated as CASSLTSGVYNEQFF. The full variable domain, in which reference TRBV7-2 and TRBJ2-1 provide the parts outside the CDR3, is GAGVSQSPSNKVTEKGKDVELRCDPISGHTALYWYRQSLGQGLEFLIYFQGNSAPDKSGLPSDRFSAERTGGSVSTLTIQRTQQEDSAVYLCASSLTSGVYNEQFFGPGTRLTVL.

The chain is built from TRBV7-8 and TRBJ2-1; 10 nucleotides agree with TRBD2. Trimming cost V 3 bases and J 8 bases; bases outside gene matches: 16. Germline V gives CDR1 SGHVS, CDR2 FQNEAQ. The CDR3 is 18 residues long. This CDR3 is CASSFFPRLAGVNDEQFF. The CDR3 nucleotides read TGTGCCAGCAGCTTTTTCCCCAGGCTAGCGGGAGTAAACGATGAGCAGTTCTTC.

The genes are TRBV5-1 and TRBJ2-5, with 12 nucleotides matching TRBD2. J lost 5 bases, V lost 1 base, and 3 bases had no gene match. This CDR3 comprises 15 residues. From germline, CDR1 is SGHRS and CDR2 YFSETQ. The CDR3 reads CASSLFGTSGETQYF. CDR3 coding DNA: TGCGCCAGCAGCTTGTTTGGGACTAGCGGGGAGACCCAGTACTTC.

The chain joins TRBV12-3 or TRBV12-4 to TRBJ1-1, with unresolved D. V dropped 6 bases and J dropped 5 bases, with 13 bases sitting between them. The CDR3 loop spans 13 amino acids. The CDR3 is CASSQDHPTEAFF. In nucleotides, the CDR3 is TGTGCCAGCAGCCAGGATCACCCAACTGAAGCTTTCTTT.

V gene TRBV25-1 combines with J gene TRBJ2-1; 12 bases line up with TRBD2. V was clipped by 0 bases and J by 8 bases; unmatched bases: 8. The CDR3 spans 17 residues. From germline, CDR1 is MGHDK and CDR2 SYGVNS. The CDR3 DNA is TGTGCCAGCAGTGAATATACCCGACTAGCGGGAGCTTATGAGCAGTTCTTC. This sequence encodes CASSEYTRLAGAYEQFF.

The V gene is TRBV29-1, the J gene TRBJ1-1; tentatively, D is TRBD1 (6 bases). The CDR3 covers 13 residues. CDR1 and CDR2 from the germline V gene are SQVTM and ANQGSEA. Trimming shortened V by 7 bases and J by 3 bases, and 15 bases separated the two germline ends. The CDR3 DNA reads as TGCAGCGCCGAGGGGGAAGGCGACACTGAAGCTTTCTTT. Encoded protein: CSAEGEGDTEAFF.

The chain couples TRBV25-1 to TRBJ2-3; 11 bases are a match to TRBD1. The CDR3 runs to 14 residues. Germline loops: CDR1 MGHDK, CDR2 SYGVNS. Trimming cost V 6 bases and J 1 base; bases outside gene matches: 0. CDR3 region: CASRGQGGTDTQYF. The CDR3 DNA sequence: TGTGCCAGCAGGGGACAGGGGGGCACAGATACGCAGTATTTT. The full variable domain, with the rest looked up from reference TRBV25-1 and TRBJ2-3, is EADIYQTPRYLVIGTGKKITLECSQTMGHDKMYWYQQDPGMELHLIHYSYGVNSTEKGDLSSESTVSRIRTEHFPLTLESARPSHTSQYLCASRGQGGTDTQYFGPGTRLTVL.

This chain links TRBV5-6 with TRBJ2-3; 11 bases agree with TRBD2. The germline V gene encodes CDR1 SGHDT and CDR2 YYEEEE. V was pared by 6 bases and J by 3 bases, with 6 bases of the junction left unmatched. This CDR3 is 15 amino acids long. The CDR3 spells CASTVLAGVTDTQYF. The CDR3 nucleotides are TGTGCCAGCACCGTACTAGCGGGAGTTACAGATACGCAGTATTTT.

The V gene is TRBV6-5, the J gene TRBJ2-5, with D perhaps matching TRBD1 (5 bases). V was clipped by 4 bases and J by 3 bases, with 6 bases between them. CDR1 and CDR2 from the germline V gene are MNHEY and SVGAGI. The CDR3 runs to 12 residues. This CDR3 reads CASSSGKETQYF. Here the CDR3 DNA reads TGTGCCAGCAGTTCAGGGAAAGAGACCCAGTACTTC.